The next 6 T cell receptor beta chains were all read from a single sample in a study of blood T cells in healthy people across ages. Alongside a J-beta primer mix, a sample-barcoded 5' primer served in a second PCR lasting about 7 to 12 cycles. TCRdb analysed the 5' RACE reads with MiXCR anew, one entry per CDR3 protein. The table records about 580,000 distinct CDR3 sequences, roughly 48% of them present only once. Sequenced material: blood. The receptor set was obtained from an elderly man in good health.

Comments on this clonotype: Since a much larger clone is just one base distant, this may be a read error. The V and J genes are TRBV7-2 and TRBJ2-7, with no clear D. Germline V gene sequence: CDR1 SGHTA, CDR2 FQGNSA. The CDR3 length is 13 residues. The V and J ends lost 4 bases and 3 bases respectively, with 10 bases between them. This chain's CDR3 is CASSSQADYEQYF. In nucleotides, the CDR3 is TGTGCCAGCAGCTCTCAGGCTGACTACGAGCAGTACTTC.

This clonotype appeared a single time. The genes are TRBV10-3 and TRBJ1-2; weak D call: TRBD1 (6 bases). The CDR3 runs 14 residues. The germline V and J ends were trimmed by 3 bases and 2 bases, with 10 bases remaining between them. Germline values: CDR1 ENHRY, CDR2 SYGVKD. Here the CDR3 reads CAISDPGTNYGYTF. The CDR3, as DNA: TGTGCCATCAGTGACCCCGGGACAAACTATGGCTACACCTTC.

The chain carries TRBV29-1 and TRBJ2-7, with TRBD1 matching 7 bases. The CDR3 loop spans 13 amino acids. The junction had 5 bases not matched to a gene; V was cut back by 6 bases and J by 0 bases. Germline V lookup: CDR1 SQVTM, CDR2 ANQGSEA. The CDR3 here is CSVVRDSSYEQYF. The CDR3 DNA is TGCAGCGTGGTACGGGACAGCTCCTACGAGCAGTACTTC.

V is TRBV3-1 and J is TRBJ1-2; TRBD1 aligns across 12 bases. Germline values: CDR1 LGHDT, CDR2 YNNKEL (reference sequence). Trimming at V came to 0 bases and at J to 7 bases, leaving 3 bases not matched to a gene. The CDR3 sequence is 15 residues long. The CDR3: CASSQEGQGALGYTF. The CDR3 DNA is TGTGCCAGCAGCCAAGAGGGACAGGGGGCCCTTGGCTACACCTTC. Based on the CDR3 plus reference TRBV3-1 and TRBJ1-2, the full variable domain is DTAVSQTPKYLVTQMGNDKSIKCEQNLGHDTMYWYKQDSKKFLKIMFSYNNKELIINETVPNRFSPKSPDKAHLNLHINSLELGDSAVYFCASSQEGQGALGYTFGSGTRLTVV.

This rearrangement joins TRBV28 to TRBJ2-5; 7 nucleotides match TRBD1. The trim removed 7 bases at V and 2 bases at J, leaving 4 bases unmatched. From germline, CDR1 is MDHEN and CDR2 SYDVKM. The CDR3 covers 13 residues. The DNA of the CDR3 is TGTGCCAGCAAGGAACAGGGGCAAGAGACCCAGTACTTC. It yields the protein CASKEQGQETQYF.

The gene calls are TRBV20-1 and TRBJ1-2; D remains ambiguous. V was trimmed by 5 bases and J by 2 bases, leaving 12 bases between them. There are 13 residues in the CDR3. Germline V lookup: CDR1 DFQATT, CDR2 SNEGSKA (reference sequence). The CDR3 is CSAVPPGNYGYTF. DNA of the CDR3: TGCAGTGCTGTTCCCCCGGGAAACTATGGCTACACCTTC.